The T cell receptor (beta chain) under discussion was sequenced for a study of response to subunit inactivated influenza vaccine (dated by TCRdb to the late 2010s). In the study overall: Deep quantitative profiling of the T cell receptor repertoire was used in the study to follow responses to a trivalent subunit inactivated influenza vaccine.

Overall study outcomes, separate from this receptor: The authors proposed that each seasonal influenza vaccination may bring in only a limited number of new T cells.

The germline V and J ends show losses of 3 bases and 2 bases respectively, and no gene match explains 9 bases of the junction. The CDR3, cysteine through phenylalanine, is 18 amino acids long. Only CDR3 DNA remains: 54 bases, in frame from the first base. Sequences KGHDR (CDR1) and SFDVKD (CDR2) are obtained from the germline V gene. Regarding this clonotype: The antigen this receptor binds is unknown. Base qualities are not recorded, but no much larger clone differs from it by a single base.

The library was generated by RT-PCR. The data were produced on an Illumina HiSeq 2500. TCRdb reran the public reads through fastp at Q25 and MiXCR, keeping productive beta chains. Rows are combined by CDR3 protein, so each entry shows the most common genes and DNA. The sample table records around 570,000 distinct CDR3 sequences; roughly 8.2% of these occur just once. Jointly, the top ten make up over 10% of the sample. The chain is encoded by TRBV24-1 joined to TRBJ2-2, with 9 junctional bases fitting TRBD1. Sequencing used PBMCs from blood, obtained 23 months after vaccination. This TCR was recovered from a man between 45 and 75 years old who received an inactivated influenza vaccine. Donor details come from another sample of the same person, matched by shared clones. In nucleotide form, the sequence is TGTGCCACCAGTGATAACGCCGGGACAGGGACTAACACCGGGGAGCTGTTTTTT. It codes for CATSDNAGTGTNTGELFF.